One and the same sample provided the 21 T cell receptor beta chains below, sequenced in a study of T cell repertoires in cytomegalovirus infection. TCRdb processed the reads anew with MiXCR; each CDR3 protein has one entry. The sample holds about 330,000 distinct CDR3 sequences, around 9.5% seen once. The specimen sequenced was PBMCs. These receptors originate from a human donor in good health (CMV status not recorded). Some clones in this sample may be carry-over from other donors' samples.

This clonotype came up a few times. This CDR3 reads CASSAGFSYNSPLHF. Here the CDR3 DNA reads TGTGCCAGCAGCGCGGGGTTCTCCTATAATTCACCCCTCCACTTT. This sequence joins TRBV7-2 and TRBJ1-6; D unclear. Trimming cost V 5 bases and J 0 bases, with 8 bases left between them. CDR3 size: 15 residues. Germline V lookup: CDR1 SGHTA, CDR2 FQGNSA. Together with reference TRBV7-2 and TRBJ1-6, the CDR3 gives the full variable domain: GAGVSQSPSNKVTEKGKDVELRCDPISGHTALYWYRQSLGQGLEFLIYFQGNSAPDKSGLPSDRFSAERTGGSVSTLTIQRTQQEDSAVYLCASSAGFSYNSPLHFGNGTRLTVT.

This clonotype was recorded many times. The chain joins TRBV7-9 to TRBJ1-2; 10 nucleotides line up with TRBD1. The CDR3 is 15 residues long. Germline trimming cut 3 bases from V and 6 bases from J; bases unmatched to any gene: 7. CDR1 SEHNR and CDR2 FQNEAQ come from the germline V gene (reference sequence). The CDR3 loop reads CASSLGQGLMHGYTF. The CDR3 bases are TGTGCCAGCAGCTTGGGACAGGGGCTAATGCATGGCTACACCTTC. Full variable domain (outside the CDR3, taken from reference TRBV7-9 and TRBJ1-2): DTGVSQNPRHKITKRGQNVTFRCDPISEHNRLYWYRQTLGQGPEFLTYFQNEAQLEKSRLLSDRFSAERPKGSFSTLEIQRTEQGDSAMYLCASSLGQGLMHGYTFGSGTRLTVV.

This clonotype has a handful of counts. J is TRBJ2-1 and V is TRBV12-3 or TRBV12-4, with D perhaps given as TRBD1 or TRBD2 (6 bases each). The CDR3 loop spans 14 amino acids. The V end lost 6 bases, the J end lost 4 bases, and 13 bases lay between the germline ends. The CDR3 DNA is TGTGCCAGCAGGGGGGCGGGGCCATACAATGAGCAGTTCTTC. Residues: CASRGAGPYNEQFF.

The chain carries TRBV7-2 and TRBJ2-2, with 11 positions matching TRBD2. The J segment lost 2 bases and the V segment lost 7 bases, leaving 3 bases of the junction unmatched. Looked up from germline, CDR1 is SGHTA and CDR2 is FQGNSA. The CDR3 is made up of 15 amino acids. CDR3 loop: CASTGTSGNTGELFF. The CDR3 DNA sequence: TGTGCCAGCACCGGGACTAGCGGAAACACCGGGGAGCTGTTTTTT.

A note on this clonotype: One junction end disagrees with the germline gene, perhaps due to a read error. The genes are TRBV11-2 and TRBJ2-1; 10 bases agree with TRBD2. Germline CDR1 reads SGHAT; CDR2 reads FQNNGV. The CDR3 totals 18 residues. The CDR3 spells CASILSLAGANSYNEQFF. The CDR3 DNA follows: TGTGCCAGCATCTTAAGCCTAGCGGGAGCGAACTCCTACAATGAGCAGTTCTTC.

This clonotype was counted at least ten times. The chain couples TRBV7-2 to TRBJ1-2; 8 bases match TRBD1. V dropped 0 bases and J dropped 5; count of bases not matched to a gene: 8. CDR3 length: 16 residues. CDR1 and CDR2 (germline): SGHTA, FQGNSA. The CDR3 reads CASSLASGTGAYGYTF. The CDR3 DNA reads as TGTGCCAGCAGCTTAGCCTCCGGGACAGGAGCTTATGGCTACACCTTC. Variable domain in full (rest from reference TRBV7-2 and TRBJ1-2): GAGVSQSPSNKVTEKGKDVELRCDPISGHTALYWYRQSLGQGLEFLIYFQGNSAPDKSGLPSDRFSAERTGGSVSTLTIQRTQQEDSAVYLCASSLASGTGAYGYTFGSGTRLTVV.

This clonotype was counted between two and nine times. V gene TRBV12-3 or TRBV12-4 combines with J gene TRBJ1-5, with unresolved D. V was cut by 2 bases and J by 4 bases, with 9 bases left in between. The CDR3 extends over 14 amino acids. In DNA, the CDR3 is TGTGCCAGCAGTTTAAAACGGAGAAATCAGCCCCAGCATTTT. Its translation: CASSLKRRNQPQHF.

The chain uses TRBV7-9 and TRBJ1-4, with 9 bases that match TRBD1. The germline V gene has CDR1 SEHNR and CDR2 FQNEAQ (reference sequence). Trimming at V came to 5 bases and at J to 6 bases, leaving 7 bases not matched to a gene. The CDR3 covers 15 residues. The CDR3 here is CASSRRQGGDEKLFF. The CDR3 bases are TGTGCCAGCAGCCGCAGACAGGGGGGAGATGAAAAACTGTTTTTT.

This clonotype has only a few counts. The J gene is TRBJ2-1, the V gene TRBV4-1; 15 bases are a match to TRBD2. This CDR3 contains 19 residues. Unmatched junction bases numbered 13, after V lost 3 bases and J lost 7 bases. The germline V gene has CDR1 MGHRA and CDR2 YSYEKL. CDR3: CASSHSLRTSGRAGNEQFF. The CDR3 DNA is TGCGCCAGCAGCCACAGCTTGAGGACTAGCGGGAGGGCCGGGAATGAGCAGTTCTTC.

In its sample, this clonotype was seen many times. The rearrangement links TRBV7-2 to TRBJ1-4; no reliable D call. The germline V gene encodes CDR1 SGHTA and CDR2 FQGNSA. The germline V and J ends were trimmed by 5 bases and 8 bases, with 18 bases remaining between them. The CDR3 length is 15 residues. The CDR3 DNA is TGTGCCAGCAGCATCTCCGGGATAAGAGGAGAAAAACTGTTTTTT. Amino acid sequence: CASSISGIRGEKLFF. Using reference TRBV7-2 and TRBJ1-4 for the parts outside the CDR3, the full variable domain is GAGVSQSPSNKVTEKGKDVELRCDPISGHTALYWYRQSLGQGLEFLIYFQGNSAPDKSGLPSDRFSAERTGGSVSTLTIQRTQQEDSAVYLCASSISGIRGEKLFFGSGTQLSVL.

At least ten counts were recorded for this clonotype. V gene TRBV7-3 combines with J gene TRBJ2-2; TRBD1 agrees at 9 bases. V was pared by 4 bases and J by 5 bases, with 8 bases of the junction left unmatched. Germline lookup yields CDR1 SGHTA and CDR2 FQGTGA. The CDR3 extends over 16 amino acids. Here the CDR3 reads CASSSTGGRVTGELFF. The CDR3 DNA sequence: TGTGCCAGCAGCTCTACAGGGGGCCGGGTAACCGGGGAGCTGTTTTTT.

In its sample, this clonotype was seen a few times. The J gene is TRBJ2-1, the V gene TRBV4-2, with D perhaps matching TRBD2 (6 bases). V was pared by 1 base and J by 2 bases, with 12 bases between. CDR1 is LGHNA, CDR2 YNFKEQ, per germline. CDR3 length equals 16 residues. The CDR3 loop is CASSQGAWGAYNEQFF. CDR3 nucleotide sequence: TGTGCCAGCAGCCAAGGGGCCTGGGGGGCCTACAATGAGCAGTTCTTC.

DNA for the CDR3: TGTGCCAGCAGCTTAGGAAATCTCTGGACTAAGAACACCGGGGAGCTGTTTTTT. This translates into CASSLGNLWTKNTGELFF. The V and J genes are TRBV7-8 and TRBJ2-2; tentative D call: TRBD2 (6 bases). V was shortened by 1 base and J by 1 base, with 16 bases between the two germline ends. The germline V gene encodes CDR1 SGHVS and CDR2 FQNEAQ. The CDR3 sequence is 18 residues long.

In this sample, this clonotype turned up a few times. The chain is built from TRBV25-1 and TRBJ1-6, with unresolved D. Deletions cut 7 bases from V and 0 bases from J, with 4 bases between. Germline values: CDR1 MGHDK, CDR2 SYGVNS. The CDR3 has 13 residues. CDR3: CASKNSYNSPLHF. In nucleotides, the CDR3 is TGTGCCAGCAAGAACTCCTATAATTCACCCCTCCACTTT.

In its sample, this clonotype was seen many times. The gene calls are TRBV7-2 and TRBJ1-1; no firm D call. V gave up 5 bases and J gave up 1 base, with 14 bases separating them. CDR3 length: 15 amino acids. Germline CDR1 and CDR2: SGHTA and FQGNSA. CDR3 region: CASSPGMGRNTEAFF. The CDR3 DNA sequence: TGTGCCAGCAGCCCCGGGATGGGGAGGAACACTGAAGCTTTCTTT.

This clonotype has a handful of counts. The rearrangement joins TRBV20-1 to TRBJ2-7; perhaps TRBD2 as D (5 bases). Germline V gene sequence: CDR1 DFQATT, CDR2 SNEGSKA (reference sequence). V lost 2 bases, J lost 0 bases, and 8 bases lay in between. The CDR3 sequence is 13 residues long. CDR3: CSARIGSSYEQYF. The CDR3 DNA is TGCAGTGCTAGAATTGGGAGCTCCTACGAGCAGTACTTC.

The sample holds a few counts of this clonotype. J is TRBJ2-3 and V is TRBV20-1; 8 positions agree with TRBD2. V lost 3 bases to trimming and J lost 2 bases; unmatched junction nucleotides: 7. The CDR3 has 15 amino acids. CDR1 is DFQATT and CDR2 is SNEGSKA in the germline V gene (reference sequence). CDR3 DNA: TGCAGTGCTAGGGGTCTAGCGGGTTACACAGATACGCAGTATTTT. Translating gives CSARGLAGYTDTQYF.

This chain joins TRBV12-3 or TRBV12-4 and TRBJ1-1; tentative D call: TRBD1 (5 bases). The CDR3 loop spans 12 amino acids. V lost 3 bases, J lost 11 bases, and 13 bases lay in between. CDR3 nucleotides: TGTGCCAGCAGTTTCAGAGGCAGGGAGGCTTTCTTT. This encodes CASSFRGREAFF.

This clonotype was counted at least ten times. The CDR3 protein is CASSPKTGPRTYEQYF. In nucleotides, the CDR3 is TGTGCCAGCAGCCCAAAGACAGGGCCCAGAACCTACGAGCAGTACTTC. The rearrangement joins TRBV12-3 or TRBV12-4 to TRBJ2-7; 7 bases align to TRBD1. The CDR3 extends over 16 amino acids. J gave up 2 bases and V 6 bases, and 13 bases lay outside the gene matches.

This clonotype was counted ten times or more. The gene calls are TRBV24-1 and TRBJ2-5; 7 nucleotides agree with TRBD2. V lost 7 bases, J lost 2 bases, and 9 bases stayed unmatched. Germline values: CDR1 KGHDR, CDR2 SFDVKD. The CDR3 length is 15 residues. CDR3 coding DNA: TGTGCCACCAGCCCCGGGGGGATCGAGCAAGAGACCCAGTACTTC. Its translation is CATSPGGIEQETQYF.

By sample share, this clonotype is medium-sized. This rearrangement joins TRBV28 to TRBJ2-1; D is possibly TRBD1 or TRBD2 (5 bases each). V was pared by 6 bases and J by 5 bases, with 11 bases between. The CDR3 has 13 amino acids. CDR1 and CDR2 (germline): MDHEN, SYDVKM. The CDR3 loop is CASRTRDHNEQFF. The CDR3 nucleotides read TGTGCCAGCAGGACCCGGGACCACAATGAGCAGTTCTTC.